The following is a T cell receptor beta chain sequence with its context. This sample stems from a study of blood T cell repertoires in COVID-19. For the study at large: Sources were T cells, B-cell-depleted T cells, or PBMCs; the material itself was cDNA or gDNA.

The germline V gene has CDR1 KGHSH and CDR2 LQKENI. The CDR3 contains 18 residues. J was trimmed by 4 bases and V by 0 bases; bases with no gene match: 6. Authors' processing steps: The assay estimated nucleated cells by amplifying reference gene primers. The assay was immunoSEQ multiplex PCR, and TCRdb's table has in-frame clones only and misses some. D and trimming come from the DNA, and the V and J calls and clone size come from that table. The sample has hundreds of thousands of clones, 70% to 90% seen once. This TCR was sampled from a man younger than 35 with active or convalescent COVID-19. Sequences were obtained from peripheral blood. The chain is built from TRBV18 and TRBJ2-1; 13 nucleotides line up with TRBD2. Written as DNA, the CDR3 is TGTGCCAGCTCACCACCCCTCGGGACTAGCGGGGCATACAATGAGCAGTTCTTC. Amino acids: CASSPPLGTSGAYNEQFF. The whole variable domain, filled in from reference TRBV18 and TRBJ2-1, reads NAGVMQNPRHLVRRRGQEARLRCSPMKGHSHVYWYRQLPEEGLKFMVYLQKENIIDESGMPKERFSAEFPKEGPSILRIQQVVRGDSAAYFCASSPPLGTSGAYNEQFFGPGTRLTVL.